The 5 T cell receptor beta chains below all came from one sample that was sequenced in a study of T cell responses to AZD1222 COVID-19 vaccine. Sequencing was performed with immunoSEQ multiplex PCR; in TCRdb, only in-frame clones are kept and a portion is missing. The repertoire holds approximately 110,000 clones, with more than 80% as singletons. Specimen: peripheral blood, collected 28 days after the second AZD1222 dose. These TCRs come from an adult who received the AZD1222 COVID-19 vaccine.

The chain employs TRBV4-1 and TRBJ1-5; D not resolved. Germline values: CDR1 MGHRA, CDR2 YSYEKL. Trimming removed 0 bases from V and 6 bases from J, with 12 bases in between. There are 15 residues in the CDR3. DNA for the CDR3: TGCGCCAGCAGCCAAGAGGGCCCCCGTCCTCAGCCCCAGCATTTT. Protein sequence: CASSQEGPRPQPQHF.

Comment on this clone: Compared with germline, one end of the junction differs, possibly owing to a read error. The chain uses TRBV10-3 and TRBJ1-4, with D perhaps TRBD1 (5 bases). Germline V gene data show CDR1 as ENHRY and CDR2 as SYGVKD. This CDR3 is 11 amino acids long. CDR3 in amino acids: CAISEGADLNF. The CDR3 region has the DNA TGTGCCATCAGTGAAGGGGCGGATCTCAATTTT.

This rearrangement joins TRBV3-1 (or the pseudogene TRBV3-2) to TRBJ1-6; a possible D gene is TRBD1 (6 bases). CDR1 LGHDT and CDR2 YNNKEL come from the germline V gene (reference sequence). CDR3 length equals 20 residues. V was trimmed by 1 base and J by 1 base, leaving 20 bases between them. In nucleotides, the CDR3 is TGTGCCAGCAGCCAAGCCGTGACACAGGGATATGGTTCCTATAATTCACCCCTCCACTTT. Translation: CASSQAVTQGYGSYNSPLHF.

This clone has only one observation. DNA of the CDR3: TGTGCCAGCAGCTCCGTTCCGACAAATCAGCCCCAGCATTTT. Encoded protein: CASSSVPTNQPQHF. This rearrangement joins TRBV7-2 to TRBJ1-5; D gene unclear. The CDR3 consists of 14 residues. Germline-derived CDR1 and CDR2 are SGHTA and FQGNSA. V dropped 4 bases and J dropped 4 bases, with 11 bases sitting between them. Full variable domain (outside the CDR3, taken from reference TRBV7-2 and TRBJ1-5): GAGVSQSPSNKVTEKGKDVELRCDPISGHTALYWYRQSLGQGLEFLIYFQGNSAPDKSGLPSDRFSAERTGGSVSTLTIQRTQQEDSAVYLCASSSVPTNQPQHFGDGTRLSIL.

The gene calls are TRBV9 and TRBJ2-7, with TRBD2 matching over 10 bases. Germline CDR1 SGDLS, CDR2 YYNGEE. The CDR3 runs 16 residues. V trimming: 0 bases; J trimming: 2 bases; junction bases outside the gene matches: 5. Here the CDR3 DNA reads TGTGCCAGCAGCGTAGGGGAAAGCGGGGGGGCCTACGAGCAGTACTTC. Translating gives CASSVGESGGAYEQYF.